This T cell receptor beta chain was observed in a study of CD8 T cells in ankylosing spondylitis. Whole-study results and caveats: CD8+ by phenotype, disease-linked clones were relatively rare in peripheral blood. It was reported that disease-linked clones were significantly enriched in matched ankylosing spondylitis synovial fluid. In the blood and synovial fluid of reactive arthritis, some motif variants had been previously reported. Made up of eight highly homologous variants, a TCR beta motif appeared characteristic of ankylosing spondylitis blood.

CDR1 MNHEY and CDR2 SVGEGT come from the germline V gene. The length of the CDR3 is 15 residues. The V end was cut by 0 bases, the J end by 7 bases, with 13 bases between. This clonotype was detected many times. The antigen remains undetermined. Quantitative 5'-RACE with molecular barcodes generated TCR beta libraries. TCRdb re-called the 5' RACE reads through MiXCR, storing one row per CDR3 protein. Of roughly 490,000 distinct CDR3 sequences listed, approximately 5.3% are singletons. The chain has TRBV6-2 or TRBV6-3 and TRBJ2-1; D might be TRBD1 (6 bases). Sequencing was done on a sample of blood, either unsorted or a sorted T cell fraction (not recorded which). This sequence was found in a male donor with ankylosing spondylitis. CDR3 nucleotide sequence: TGTGCCAGCAGTTACTCCAAGGGGGAGAGGAATGAGCAGTTCTTC. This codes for CASSYSKGERNEQFF.